This T cell receptor beta chain was sequenced for a study of shared clonotypes between healthy human individuals (dated by TCRdb to 2020 to 2021). A note on the overall study: The cohort comprised a couple of women and a few men aged 18 to 49 years. The study deeply sequenced blood TCR repertoires of five healthy adults to estimate repertoire size and the extent of clonotype sharing between individuals. Per donor, leukapheresis produced somewhere between about 0.94 and 10 billion PBMCs. Libraries were prepared and TCR repertoires were sequenced by different laboratories using diverse techniques, in order to increase sequencing depth and limit assay-specific biases. For each donor, CD4 naive and CD4 memory were each run on three plates, CD8 naive on two plates, and CD8 memory on one plate. What the work shows at the level of the full study, not this receptor alone: Pairwise subsampling indicated that sequencing depth was expected to affect the degree of clonotype sharing among donors. About 5% of naive CD4, 3% to 3.5% of naive CD8, 2.3% of memory CD4, and around 0.42% of memory CD8 clonotypes were shared across several donors. Larger estimated clonotype richness was generally found for naive subsets than for memory subsets. Rarefaction of sorted-subset datasets indicated incomplete sequencing despite the large sequencing depth. Sampling was limited to blood, and TCR repertoires in tissue likely differ from TCR repertoires in blood. The small number of donors limited the genetic and exposure-history diversity represented. Higher generation probabilities were observed for clonotypes shared by all four sorted-subset donors than for non-shared clonotypes.

The donors were healthy, HIV-negative adults who had no recently reported acute infections or vaccinations. All donors were Caucasian adults living in Nashville, Tennessee, USA. Magnetic negative selection was used to enrich CD4+ T cells, after which naive cells were positively selected on CD45RA and the negative fraction became the memory subset. Blood was collected by leukapheresis, and PBMCs were isolated by Ficoll-Histopaque density gradient centrifugation and then cryopreserved in liquid nitrogen vapor phase. Analytical flow cytometry was used to check the purity and quantity of every magnetically sorted T cell population. Each sorted fraction had its genomic DNA isolated and then quantified by UV absorbance on a Nanodrop 2000c. Using the deep immunoSEQ assay, TCR CDR3 regions were amplified from genomic DNA by multiplex PCR. Genomic DNA extracted from each cell subset was distributed evenly over all wells of several immunoSEQ 96-well plates, and each plate served as one replicate. Each replicate PCR for sorted subsets received about 180 ng genomic DNA, equal to some 32,000 T cell genomes. The purified libraries were quantified using a Qubit 3.0 fluorometer, sized with a Bioanalyzer 2100, and then quantified again using the KAPA Library Quantification kit. A separate single-read 150-cycle Illumina NextSeq 550 flow cell was used to sequence each immunoSEQ 96-well plate. Under the source paper's analysis protocol: Because the immunoSEQ output held only junctional sequences and lacked quality scores, the filtering could not match the filtering applied to full-length reads. To assign V/J genes and CDR3, sequences were annotated using PyIR, a Python wrapper for IgBLAST v1.9, with IMGT germline references. Reads with weak V/J assignments (E-value above 1e-6), missing CDR3, stop codons, out-of-frame junctions, or ambiguous translated residues were removed. V3J clonotypes were defined by identical inferred V gene, J gene, and CDR3 amino acid sequence. The percentage overlap between two repertoires was calculated by dividing the number of shared unique clonotypes by the size of the smaller repertoire. Richness of each repertoire was evaluated using RTK rarefaction, the Chao1 estimator, and Recon v2.1 estimates of unobserved clonotypes. Generation probabilities for all TCRbeta clonotypes obtained by the gDNA method from a handful of donors were computed using OLGA. Drawn from immuneACCESS, this table holds only the in-frame rearrangements with V and J called that TCRdb kept. Clones are partly lost; checked studies trace under half to an unresolved V gene and leave the rest unexplained. V and J calls and clone size follow that table, whereas D and trimming were derived from the DNA. In this sample the table shows more than 1.2 million clones, approximately 98.5% of which occur a single time. About 0.35% of the sample rests with the top ten.

The germline V gene provides CDR1 SGDLS and CDR2 YYNGEE. The junction shows trimming of 4 bases on V and 5 bases on J, plus 12 bases between the germline ends. The CDR3 covers 14 residues, taking in both the cysteine and the phenylalanine. The entry retains the CDR3 DNA only, 42 bases that are in frame from base 1. Details on this clone: Its antigen remains undetermined. The sample holds no much larger clone one base away, and base qualities are not on file.

Sequenced: naive CD4+ T cells sorted from blood. The sample's cell subset or site label, decoded: CD45RA+ positively selected. This TCR was sampled from a man under 40 in good health. The sequence joins TRBV9 to TRBJ2-2; no D gene can be assigned with confidence. The DNA sequence is TGTGCCAGCAGCATCACTCAATTAACCGGGGAGCTGTTTTTT. This translates into CASSITQLTGELFF. The variable domain in full, with residues beyond the CDR3 obtained from the reference TRBV9 and TRBJ2-2 genes, is DSGVTQTPKHLITATGQRVTLRCSPRSGDLSVYWYQQSLDQGLQFLIQYYNGEERAKGNILERFSAQQFPDLHSELNLSSLELGDSALYFCASSITQLTGELFFGEGSRLTVL.